This T cell receptor beta chain stems from a study of cytomegalovirus exposure and HLA in healthy donors. For the study at large: In a later analysis, it was reported that the approximately 120 validation repertoires had been produced on the same platform as the 600 to 850 repertoires belonging to the first cohort. Study findings and constraints: Through in vitro validation, three CMV-associated chains were shown to be specific for CMV antigens.

Libraries were prepared by immunoSEQ multiplex PCR; TCRdb keeps only in-frame clonotypes and omits some of them. The repertoire has about 220,000 clones, about 93% of them found once; the top ten carry approximately 1%. Comments on this clone: What it recognizes is unknown.

Trimming removed 4 bases at V and 3 bases at J, with 7 bases between. The CDR3 spans 12 residues. Per the germline V gene, CDR1 is WSHSY and CDR2 is SAAADI. The sample consisted of PBMCs. The receptor comes from a woman between 18 and 30 years old in good health and CMV-seronegative. V gene TRBV10-2 combines with J gene TRBJ2-7, with D tentatively TRBD1 (5 bases). CDR3 amino acids: CASSGGNYEQYF. In DNA, the CDR3 is TGCGCCAGCAGTGGGGGCAACTACGAGCAGTACTTC.